Detailed here is one T cell receptor (beta chain). Its specific antigen is unknown. No base quality information exists; no much larger clone differs at one position. V trim: 0 bases; J trim: 6 bases; unmatched bases: 4. From the germline V gene, CDR1 is SGDLS and CDR2 is YYNGEE. Spanning cysteine to phenylalanine, the CDR3 consists of 15 amino acids. The kept DNA is CDR3 alone, 45 bases in frame from the first base. The data stem from a study of cytomegalovirus exposure and HLA in healthy donors (dated 2017 in TCRdb). With regard to the full study: An earlier analysis of some 600 of the donors reported 276 Gb of sequence data and 95 million to 140 million unique TCR beta sequences obtained from 150 million to 200 million T cells. HLA typing included class I and class II loci at four-digit resolution. In a later genetic analysis, genome-wide SNP genotypes for about three fifths of the 666 donors were used, and that subset was treated as a discovery cohort. Because of strong linkage in the cohort, four or five DR-DQ haplotypes were treated as single units for association and clustering. To predict cytomegalovirus infection status, the study brought together high-throughput TCR immunosequencing, statistical association of individual TCRs with disease status, and machine learning. A separate validation cohort of roughly 130 different subjects was used in addition to the roughly 670-subject first cohort. Among about 370 genotyped donors of the cohort, an average of around 250,000 unique TCR beta nucleotide sequences was sequenced per donor, of which roughly 18% were non-productive. Typing coverage varied by locus: roughly 629-630 donors for A, B, C, DRB1 and DQB1; approximately 500 for DQA1; about 590 for DPA1; approximately 490 for DPB1. An early release that covered fewer than 750 HLA-typed donors contained approximately 300 gigabases of sequencing data and 80 million or so unique TCR sequences. Using immunosequencing, the study profiled T cell repertoires from 550 to 750 subjects and related those repertoires to cytomegalovirus serostatus. Every repertoire in the discovery cohort had been generated on one and the same sequencing platform. Of the 300 to 400 genotyped donors, approximately 83% fell in the genetic ancestry cluster associated with self-reported Caucasian donors. In the later analysis, no new phenotypic data were used to find candidate immune exposures; instead, reliance was placed on TCR beta sequences and their occurrence across donors. Alongside the repertoire data, information on donor age, sex, ethnicity and CMV serostatus was compiled. In a later analysis, previously published TCR beta repertoires from fewer than 750 donors were re-analyzed and high-resolution HLA genotyping was added so that TCR occurrence patterns could be studied. The study was designed to test whether signatures of past pathogen exposure could be identified by cataloging public T cell receptors. In an earlier analysis of roughly 540 of the donors, high-throughput TCR beta sequencing was used to judge whether each TCR beta V gene segment behaved as functional or pseudogenic.

Findings and caveats that apply to the study as a whole: While some public TCRs were present in many individuals, most TCR sequences turned up only very rarely across donors. Presence/absence analyses assumed roughly uniform sequencing depth across donors, an assumption that may not hold. Assigning TCR associations to individual alleles was difficult when HLA alleles, especially DR and DQ, strongly co-occurred. In a later analysis, several top co-occurrence clusters were reported to appear linked to parvovirus B19, influenza, CMV and Epstein-Barr virus. Linkage disequilibrium might explain the correlated functional status among segregating V segments, but an unknown experimental factor could not be ruled out. Compared with the roughly 670-donor mean, donors in an Asian-associated ancestry cluster had fewer N-insertions in productive TCRs, according to a later genetic analysis. Because some donors lacked HLA typing at each locus, the association tests relied only on the typed subset. A later analysis found that most CMV-associated TCR beta chains appeared HLA-restricted, with HLA associations seemingly driven largely by CMV exposure. According to a later analysis, TCR association rates differed among HLA loci, with DRB1 alleles showing the most associated TCRs and HLA-C alleles showing the fewest. A cluster of highly shared sequence variants was judged likely to be a technical artifact of the sequencing pipeline. A later analysis associated 17,000 or so TCR beta sequences with specific HLA alleles at a false discovery rate of 0.05. Broadly in line with IMGT annotations, most TCR beta V segments showed up in productive rearrangements about 90% or about 30% of the time in an earlier analysis of some 590 of the donors. Three of the identified cytomegalovirus-associated TCR beta chains were confirmed in vitro to be specific for cytomegalovirus antigens. Because the 87-base-pair reads could not distinguish some IMGT-functional V segments, including TRBV6-2 and TRBV6-3, those segments were excluded. Over 15 rarely observed V segments, including chromosome 9 orphons, were excluded from the earlier analysis of some 590 of the donors because counts were too low. The study listed 150 to 200 TCR beta chains as associated with cytomegalovirus. For the cohort, immune exposure information was limited to CMV serostatus. In a later genetic analysis, a missense DCLRE1C variant was associated with V-gene and J-gene trimming of TCR beta chains, and the association was replicated in an independent cohort. A later analysis found that HLA-associated TCR beta chains were more clonally expanded and had lower generation probabilities than equally common non-associated chains. Only TCR beta chains were sequenced in this cohort, and the absence of alpha or paired-chain data limited detectable features. In both the original and validation cohorts, the classifier was reported to diagnose cytomegalovirus status with high specificity and sensitivity. According to the authors, the approach could potentially be generalized to other disease states and immunological phenotypes. A further reported finding was that TCR beta sequences accurately predicted the HLA-A and HLA-B alleles for most subjects in the first cohort.

In total, approximately 700 healthy bone marrow donors made up the cohort. At the time of sampling, every cohort member was nominally healthy, though immune exposures that went unrecorded were likely present. The donor was CMV seronegative and belonged to the group of 350 to 400 seronegative cohort members. Every donor gave a peripheral blood sample, and the peripheral blood mononuclear cells from that sample were used for TCR beta sequencing. The Qiagen DNeasy Blood Extraction Kit was used to extract genomic DNA from the blood cell samples. Library method: the immunoSEQ multiplex PCR assay. For the multiplex PCR, a mixture combining 60 forward primers for TCR Vbeta segments and 13 reverse primers for TCR Jbeta segments was used. The CDR3 region of rearranged TCR beta genes was amplified from genomic DNA by a multiplex PCR assay. On the Illumina HiSeq System, the amplified TCR beta libraries were sequenced as 87-base-pair reads. As for the authors' bioinformatics: In a later analysis, some 80 million unique TCR beta chains were counted across the 666 repertoires, and around 10 million of these chains were shared by at least two donors. Raw reads were error-corrected and collapsed into unique sequences with a nearest-neighbor algorithm that merged closely related sequences to remove PCR and sequencing errors. V, D and J gene segments were assigned by aligning CDR3 sequences to IMGT reference sequences. For a sequence to be retained, at least a six-nucleotide match to both a V gene segment and a J gene segment was required. Rearrangements were called productive when the CDR3 lacked stop codons and stayed in frame with V and J; all others were non-productive. Following IMGT convention, CDR3 was defined as the stretch from the second conserved V-encoded cysteine up to the conserved J-encoded phenylalanine. Sequences without an unambiguous match to a single V gene segment were excluded from the earlier analysis of several hundred of the donors. In an earlier analysis of 587 of the donors, a V segment was called functional when productive rearrangements were above 56.7%, and segregating when the standard deviation between donors exceeded 5%. To diagnose cytomegalovirus status from the catalog of TCR beta chain sequences, a statistical classification framework was built. In a later analysis, V and J genes were assigned by comparing TCR nucleotide sequences against IMGT/GENE-DB human TR gene sequences. A later analysis assigned CDR3 sequences and most-parsimonious VDJ recombination scenarios with the TCRdist pipeline. In a later analysis, every TCR beta chain was defined by the combination of its CDR3 amino acid sequence and its V-gene family, and reads without a unique V-gene family were dropped. In a later analysis, nearly 600 highly shared, low-generation-probability nucleotide sequences were removed to address suspected cross-contamination and a sequencing artifact. In a later analysis, a clonal expansion index for each public chain was calculated from normalized within-repertoire ranks of inferred template counts. In a later analysis, generation probabilities were computed with a VDJ recombination model fitted to out-of-frame rearrangements, and the resulting probabilities were checked against IGoR. Hypergeometric tests were used in a later analysis to score TCR-TCR, TCR-HLA and TCR-CMV co-occurrence, with a repertoire-size bias correction applied to the TCR pairs. False discovery rates were estimated in a later analysis by permuting HLA or CMV assignments 20 times. In a later analysis, co-occurring TCRs were grouped using DBSCAN, and TCRdist sequence similarity was added for clustering within HLA-allele-positive subsets. For co-occurrence clustering, repertoires with fewer than 30,000 or more than 120,000 public chains were excluded, along with roughly five repertoires with anomalous nucleotide sharing. TCRdb stores this immuneACCESS table with in-frame sequences only. Part of the clones is absent; in the studies checked, under half of the shortfall reflects unresolved V genes, and no reason is known for the rest. The V and J calls and clone size come from that table; D and trimming were worked out from the DNA. Across this sample there are approximately 150,000 clones, with roughly three fifths seen only once. The leading ten clones occupy roughly 1.9% of the sample.

Sequenced sample: PBMCs. This receptor was taken from a male donor in good health and CMV-seronegative. The rearrangement combines TRBV9 with TRBJ2-1, with 9 central nucleotides matching TRBD2. The DNA sequence is TGTGCCAGCAGCGTAGCGAGCGGGGGGACCAATGAGCAGTTCTTC. Its protein is CASSVASGGTNEQFF.